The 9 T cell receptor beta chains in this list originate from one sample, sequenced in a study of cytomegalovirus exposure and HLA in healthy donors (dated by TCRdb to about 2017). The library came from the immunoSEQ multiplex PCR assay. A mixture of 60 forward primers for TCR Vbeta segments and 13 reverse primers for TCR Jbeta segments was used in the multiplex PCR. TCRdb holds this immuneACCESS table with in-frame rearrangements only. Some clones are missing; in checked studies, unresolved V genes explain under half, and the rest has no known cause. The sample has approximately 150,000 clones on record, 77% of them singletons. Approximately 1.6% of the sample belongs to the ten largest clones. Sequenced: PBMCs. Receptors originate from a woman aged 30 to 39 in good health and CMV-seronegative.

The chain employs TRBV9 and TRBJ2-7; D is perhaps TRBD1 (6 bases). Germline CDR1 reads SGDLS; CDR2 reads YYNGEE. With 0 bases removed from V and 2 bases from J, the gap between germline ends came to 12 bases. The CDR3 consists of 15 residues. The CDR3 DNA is TGTGCCAGCAGCGTAGGGAACAGGGCCCCCTACGAGCAGTACTTC. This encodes CASSVGNRAPYEQYF.

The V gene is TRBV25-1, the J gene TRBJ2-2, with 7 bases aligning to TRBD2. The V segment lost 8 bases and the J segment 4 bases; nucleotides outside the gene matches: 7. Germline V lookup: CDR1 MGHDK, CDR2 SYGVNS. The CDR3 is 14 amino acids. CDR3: CASQGGTVTGELFF. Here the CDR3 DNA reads TGTGCCAGCCAGGGAGGGACGGTCACCGGGGAGCTGTTTTTT.

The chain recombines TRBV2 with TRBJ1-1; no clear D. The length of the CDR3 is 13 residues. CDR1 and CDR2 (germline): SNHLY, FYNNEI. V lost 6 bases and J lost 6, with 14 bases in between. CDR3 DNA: TGTGCCAGCAGCCAACAATTCCTCTCTGAAGCTTTCTTT. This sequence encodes CASSQQFLSEAFF.

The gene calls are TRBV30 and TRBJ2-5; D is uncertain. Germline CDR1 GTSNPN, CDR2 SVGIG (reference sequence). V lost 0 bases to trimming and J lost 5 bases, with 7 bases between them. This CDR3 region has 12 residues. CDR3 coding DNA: TGTGCCTGGAGTGTACTAAAGGAGACCCAGTACTTC. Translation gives CAWSVLKETQYF.

CDR3 in amino acids: CSVRQEYNSPLHF. Here the CDR3 DNA reads TGCAGCGTCCGACAGGAGTATAATTCACCCCTCCACTTT. This rearrangement joins TRBV29-1 to TRBJ1-6; D might be TRBD1 (6 bases). Germline loops: CDR1 SQVTM, CDR2 ANQGSEA. V dropped 6 bases and J dropped 4 bases, with 10 bases sitting between them. This CDR3 region has 13 residues.

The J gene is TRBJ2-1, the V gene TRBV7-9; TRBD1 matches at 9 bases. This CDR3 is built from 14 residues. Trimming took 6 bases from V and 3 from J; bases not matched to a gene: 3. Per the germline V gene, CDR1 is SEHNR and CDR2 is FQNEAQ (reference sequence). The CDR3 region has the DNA TGTGCCAGCAGGGTGGGACAGGGCTACAATGAGCAGTTCTTC. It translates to CASRVGQGYNEQFF.

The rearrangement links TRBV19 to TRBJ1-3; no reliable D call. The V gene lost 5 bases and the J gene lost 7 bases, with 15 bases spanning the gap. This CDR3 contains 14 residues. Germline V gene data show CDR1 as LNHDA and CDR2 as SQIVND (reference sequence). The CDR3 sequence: CASSSRETWNTIYF. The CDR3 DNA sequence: TGTGCCAGTAGTTCCCGGGAAACCTGGAACACCATATATTTT.

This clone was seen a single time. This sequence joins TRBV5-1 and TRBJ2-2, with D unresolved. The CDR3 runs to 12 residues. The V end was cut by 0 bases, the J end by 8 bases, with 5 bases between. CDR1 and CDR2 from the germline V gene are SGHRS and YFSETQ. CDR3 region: CASSLGVGELFF. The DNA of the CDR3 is TGCGCCAGCAGCTTGGGCGTTGGGGAGCTGTTTTTT. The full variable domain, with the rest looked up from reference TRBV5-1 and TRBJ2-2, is KAGVTQTPRYLIKTRGQQVTLSCSPISGHRSVSWYQQTPGQGLQFLFEYFSETQRNKGNFPGRFSGRQFSNSRSEMNVSTLELGDSALYLCASSLGVGELFFGEGSRLTVL.

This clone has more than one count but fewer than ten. For the CDR3, the DNA is TGTGCCAGCAGAATGACAGGGACCACTGAAGCTTTCTTT. Translation: CASRMTGTTEAFF. The rearrangement uses TRBV6-5 and TRBJ1-1, with 7 bases that match TRBD1. CDR1 and CDR2 (germline): MNHEY, SVGAGI. There are 13 residues in the CDR3. Trimming at V came to 6 bases and at J to 4 bases, leaving 5 bases not matched to a gene.